A single sample gave rise to the 18 T cell receptor beta chains below, sequenced in a study of T cells expressing NK-cell markers. Reanalyzing the 5' RACE reads, TCRdb keeps one entry per CDR3 protein, without DNA. This repertoire includes roughly 450,000 distinct CDR3 sequences. The sample taken for sequencing was blood T cells: a sorted CD56 or NKG2C T cell subset, CD4+ or CD8+ T cells, or bulk PBMC T cells (not recorded which). The receptor set was obtained from a woman aged 45-59 years in good health.

J is TRBJ2-1 and V is TRBV30. CDR3 length: 11 residues. CDR1 and CDR2 (germline): GTSNPN, SVGIG (reference sequence). The CDR3 loop reads CAWSGLNEQFF.

This CDR3 reads CASSPEGRANVLTF. The V gene is TRBV5-1, the J gene TRBJ2-6; the TCRdb D gene call, TRBD2, has no DNA to confirm it. Germline V gene data show CDR1 as SGHRS and CDR2 as YFSETQ. The CDR3 is 14 residues long.

The CDR3 reads CASSPQQTLNTEAFF. The genes are TRBV5-4 and TRBJ1-1. Looked up from germline, CDR1 is SGHNT and CDR2 is YYREEE (reference sequence). This CDR3 comprises 15 residues.

This rearrangement joins TRBV28 to TRBJ2-4; the D call from TCRdb, TRBD1, cannot be confirmed without DNA. This CDR3 is built from 16 residues. Germline loops: CDR1 MDHEN, CDR2 SYDVKM. Here the CDR3 reads CASSLRDRVAKNIQYF.

This rearrangement joins TRBV18 to TRBJ1-2. This CDR3 contains 12 residues. Per germline, CDR1 KGHSH and CDR2 LQKENI. CDR3 region: CASSPRGSGYTF.

CDR3 region: CASSSRQGPNTEAFF. The chain recombines TRBV7-8 with TRBJ1-1; as DNA is missing, the TRBD1 call by TCRdb cannot be tested. From germline, CDR1 is SGHVS and CDR2 FQNEAQ. This CDR3 has 15 residues.

The chain has TRBV20-1 and TRBJ2-1; the TRBD2 assignment by TCRdb is unverifiable without DNA. This CDR3 has 17 amino acids. Germline assignment: CDR1 DFQATT and CDR2 SNEGSKA (reference sequence). CDR3 sequence reads: CSARDRAGLADYNEQFF.

This chain uses TRBV7-9 with TRBJ2-3; TCRdb names TRBD2, which stays unverified in the absence of DNA. Germline V lookup: CDR1 SEHNR, CDR2 FQNEAQ (reference sequence). The CDR3 totals 14 residues. The CDR3: CASSRTSITYTQYF.

This chain links TRBV6-1 with TRBJ2-1; the D call of TRBD2 rests on TCRdb alone, since no DNA is present to check it. This CDR3 is built from 16 residues. Germline CDR1 MNHNS, CDR2 SASEGT. CDR3 sequence reads: CASSEILAGGQGEQFF.

The J gene is TRBJ1-3, the V gene TRBV10-3; the TCRdb D gene call, TRBD1, has no DNA to confirm it. This CDR3 region has 15 residues. The germline gives CDR1 ENHRY, CDR2 SYGVKD. The CDR3 spells CAISVGQGTGNTIYF.

The chain is built from TRBV29-1 and TRBJ2-1. The CDR3 length is 20 residues. CDR1 and CDR2 from the germline V gene are SQVTM and ANQGSEA. CDR3 residues: CSVEGLTSGRDISSYNEQFF.

V usage is TRBV6-1 and J usage is TRBJ2-1; absent DNA, TCRdb's TRBD2 call cannot be checked. Germline loops: CDR1 MNHNS, CDR2 SASEGT. The CDR3 is 15 residues long. CDR3 sequence: CASSELAGAYREQFF.

The J gene is TRBJ2-3, the V gene TRBV20-1; TCRdb's assignment of TRBD1 cannot be checked, as there is no DNA. Looked up from germline, CDR1 is DFQATT and CDR2 is SNEGSKA (reference sequence). The CDR3 extends over 14 amino acids. The CDR3 reads CSARDRAGADTQYF.

This sequence joins TRBV10-3 and TRBJ2-1. CDR3 length: 13 residues. From germline, CDR1 is ENHRY and CDR2 SYGVKD. The CDR3: CAISENFYNEQFF.

The chain couples TRBV27 to TRBJ2-7; TCRdb proposes TRBD2, but this gene call is untestable without DNA. The germline gives CDR1 MNHEY, CDR2 SMNVEV (reference sequence). This CDR3 contains 14 residues. The CDR3 loop reads CASSLEDPAGGQYF.

The chain recombines TRBV12-3 or TRBV12-4 with TRBJ2-1; as DNA is missing, the TRBD1 call by TCRdb cannot be tested. The CDR3 runs to 16 residues. The CDR3: CASSTRTGGTRNEQFF.

This chain links TRBV6-5 with TRBJ2-7; no DNA is available, so the TRBD2 call from TCRdb remains unchecked. The CDR3 spans 15 residues. Germline CDR1 reads MNHEY; CDR2 reads SVGAGI. This chain's CDR3 is CASSRLAVSSYEQYF.

The rearrangement uses TRBV28 and TRBJ2-2; checking the TCRdb D call of TRBD1 is not possible without DNA. Germline lookup yields CDR1 MDHEN and CDR2 SYDVKM. This CDR3 spans 14 amino acids. The chain's CDR3 is CASNQDRVTGELFF. Based on the CDR3 plus reference TRBV28 and TRBJ2-2, the full variable domain is DVKVTQSSRYLVKRTGEKVFLECVQDMDHENMFWYRQDPGLGLRLIYFSYDVKMKEKGDIPEGYSVSREKKERFSLILESASTNQTSMYLCASNQDRVTGELFFGEGSRLTVL.